Here is one T cell receptor (beta chain) with its context. The data were taken from a study of T cell responses to AZD1222 COVID-19 vaccine. Clones were read by immunoSEQ multiplex PCR, and TCRdb kept only the in-frame ones, dropping some. The table shows approximately 160,000 clones, with about nine tenths occurring only once. The CDR3 runs to 15 residues. Germline values: CDR1 SGHRS, CDR2 YFSETQ. J gave up 7 bases and V 0 bases, and 8 bases lay outside the gene matches. The specimen was peripheral blood, collected on day 0 of AZD1222 vaccination. The sequence was collected from an adult in good health. The V gene is TRBV5-1, the J gene TRBJ1-2; 8 bases agree with TRBD1. The CDR3: CASSLGSGGAGGYTF. The DNA for the CDR3 is TGCGCCAGCAGCTTGGGGTCAGGGGGCGCAGGTGGCTACACCTTC.